This is a list of T cell receptor beta chains from one sample in a study of control samples from healthy donors and cancer patients. Profiling relied on immunoSEQ multiplex PCR, and the TCRdb table lists in-frame clones only, not all of them. The sample yields over 80,000 clones, approximately 78% seen once. The sample comprised blood. Source of these receptors: a man aged 60-69 years in good health. Both conserved end residues are part of each CDR3. The D gene is left open where the match is weak. Not all rows give a size; the values are once, few, many and, for expanded clones, a class.

cdr3_length	d_call	j_call	v_call	clone_size	cdr3_nt	cdr3_aa
14	.	TRBJ1-2	TRBV30	.	TGTGCCTGGAGTCTGGGGGTAAAGGGCTATGGCTACACCTTC	CAWSLGVKGYGYTF
14	TRBD2	TRBJ2-7	TRBV6-5	once	TGTGCCAGCAGTCTCGGACTAGCCGCCTACGAGCAGTACTTC	CASSLGLAAYEQYF
12	.	TRBJ2-7	TRBV7-9	.	TGTGCCAGCAGCTTAGCGACAACGAGGCAGTACTTC	CASSLATTRQYF
17	.	TRBJ1-1	TRBV5-4	once	TGTGCCAGCAGCTCAAAGCGGATCGGGGACGGTAGCACTGAAGCTTTCTTT	CASSSKRIGDGSTEAFF
14	TRBD1	TRBJ2-7	TRBV5-1	once	TGCGCCAGCAGTGTTCGGGACAGGGATTACGAGCAGTACTTC	CASSVRDRDYEQYF
16	.	TRBJ2-3	TRBV19	.	TGTGCCAGTAGTATAGGACGAAGACAAAGGTCAGATACGCAGTATTTT	CASSIGRRQRSDTQYF
16	TRBD1	TRBJ2-3	TRBV10-3	.	TGTGCCATCAGTGAGCGGGACAGGTCGGTCCTCGATACGCAGTATTTT	CAISERDRSVLDTQYF
16	.	TRBJ2-7	TRBV7-7	.	TGTGCTAGCAGCCCACAGACAGGTCGAAATTTCTACGAGCAGTACTTC	CASSPQTGRNFYEQYF
13	.	TRBJ1-1	TRBV5-6	few	TGTGCCAGCAGTTGGGGACGAAACACTGAAGCTTTCTTT	CASSWGRNTEAFF
17	.	TRBJ1-4	TRBV7-3	.	TGTGCCAGCAGCTTAAGCGTGACAGTTGCAACTAATGAAAAACTGTTTTTT	CASSLSVTVATNEKLFF
14	.	TRBJ2-1	TRBV19	.	TGTGCCAGTAGTAAAGGAGGGGGATTAAATGAGCAGTTCTTC	CASSKGGGLNEQFF
16	.	TRBJ1-6	TRBV6-6	few	TGTGCCAGCAGTTACTCACAGGGTGGGAATAATTCACCCCTCCACTTT	CASSYSQGGNNSPLHF
15	TRBD1	TRBJ2-1	TRBV5-4	.	TGTGCCAGCAGCTTGGCCGGGACAGTGTACAATGAGCAGTTCTTC	CASSLAGTVYNEQFF
13	.	TRBJ1-5	TRBV12-3/TRBV12-4	.	TGTGCCAGCAGAGCTATGGGGGATCAGCCCCAGCATTTT	CASRAMGDQPQHF
17	.	TRBJ1-2	TRBV4-1	.	TGCGCCAGCAGCCAAGATAACGGGGATGGGGAGAACTATGGCTACACCTTC	CASSQDNGDGENYGYTF
13	.	TRBJ1-6	TRBV19	few	TGTGCCAGTAGTATCGACCTAAATTCACCCCTCCACTTT	CASSIDLNSPLHF
17	TRBD2	TRBJ2-2	TRBV15	.	TGTGCCACCAGCACCCCAAGGGGGACTAGAGGAACCGGGGAGCTGTTTTTT	CATSTPRGTRGTGELFF
13	TRBD1	TRBJ1-2	TRBV5-4	.	TGTGCCAGCAGCGCCAGGGGGGACTATGGCTACACCTTC	CASSARGDYGYTF
15	TRBD1	TRBJ2-7	TRBV19	few	TGTGCCAGTAGTAGCCCCGGACAGGGTTCCTACGAGCAGTACTTC	CASSSPGQGSYEQYF
14	.	TRBJ1-5	TRBV3-1/TRBV3-2	.	TGTGCCAGCAGCCAAGCCAGGAGCAATCAGCCCCAGCATTTT	CASSQARSNQPQHF
11	.	TRBJ2-7	TRBV12-3/TRBV12-4	.	TGTGCCAGCAGTTTAGGGTACGAGCAGTACTTC	CASSLGYEQYF
12	TRBD1	TRBJ2-7	TRBV10-3	.	TGTGCCATCGGACAGGGGAGCTACGAGCAGTACTTC	CAIGQGSYEQYF
16	TRBD2	TRBJ2-1	TRBV5-1	.	TGCGCCAGCAGCCAGAAACTAGCGGGAGAGGACAATGAGCAGTTCTTC	CASSQKLAGEDNEQFF
13	.	TRBJ1-1	TRBV12-3/TRBV12-4	.	TGTGCCAGCAGTTTATTGGGGCCGGCGGGAGCTTTCTTT	CASSLLGPAGAFF
14	.	TRBJ2-3	TRBV9	.	TGTGCCAGCAGCGTAGAGGCTAGCACAGATACGCAGTATTTT	CASSVEASTDTQYF
14	.	TRBJ2-3	TRBV2	.	TGTGCCAGCAGTGAAAGAGGGAGGTCAGATACGCAGTATTTT	CASSERGRSDTQYF
15	.	TRBJ2-7	TRBV7-2	.	TGTGCCAGCAGCTTAGTTTTAGCGGCGGCCTACGAGCAGTACTTC	CASSLVLAAAYEQYF
18	TRBD2	TRBJ2-1	TRBV11-2	.	TGTGCCAGCAGCCTCGGAGTAGCGGGCATAGCGTCATACAATGAGCAGTTCTTC	CASSLGVAGIASYNEQFF
15	TRBD1	TRBJ2-7	TRBV11-2	.	TGTGCCAGCAGCTTAGGGCTGGGACAGGGCTACGAGCAGTACTTC	CASSLGLGQGYEQYF
13	.	TRBJ1-5	TRBV28	few	TGTGCCAGCGGACTCACCGAGAATCAGCCCCAGCATTTT	CASGLTENQPQHF
15	TRBD1	TRBJ2-5	TRBV9	.	TGTGCCAGCAGCCTAGGGACAGGGGGTACGGAGACCCAGTACTTC	CASSLGTGGTETQYF
17	.	TRBJ1-1	TRBV4-1	.	TGCGCCAGCAGCCAAGATGGGCAGGGGCGAGGAAACACTGAAGCTTTCTTT	CASSQDGQGRGNTEAFF
15	.	TRBJ2-3	TRBV9	.	TGTGCCAGCAGCGGGGGCGGGTATAGCACAGATACGCAGTATTTT	CASSGGGYSTDTQYF
17	.	TRBJ2-5	TRBV6-1	.	TGTGCCAGCAGTGACCCAGGACAGCATCCCTTGGGGGAGACCCAGTACTTC	CASSDPGQHPLGETQYF
15	.	TRBJ1-2	TRBV7-9	once	TGTGCCAGCAGCTTAGCGGATCCGGGGGGTGAGGGCTACACCTTC	CASSLADPGGEGYTF
16	TRBD2	TRBJ2-1	TRBV7-7	.	TGTGCCAGCAGCCGCGGACTAGCGGGGGGCTACAATGAGCAGTTCTTC	CASSRGLAGGYNEQFF
13	.	TRBJ2-2	TRBV27	.	TGTGCCAGCTTGGGACCGAACACCGGGGAGCTGTTTTTT	CASLGPNTGELFF
15	.	TRBJ1-2	TRBV28	.	TGTGCCAGCAGTACTCGGGACGTAAAGGATTGGGGCTACACCTTC	CASSTRDVKDWGYTF
15	.	TRBJ1-5	TRBV5-6	.	TGTGCCAGCAGCTTTACAGGGATTGGCAATCAGCCCCAGCATTTT	CASSFTGIGNQPQHF
11	.	TRBJ2-7	TRBV30	once	TGTGCCGGCAGTGGGGGGTACGAGCAGTACTTC	CAGSGGYEQYF
15	TRBD2	TRBJ2-2	TRBV28	.	TGTGCCAGCAGACCGGGACTAGCGGACACCGGGGAGCTGTTTTTT	CASRPGLADTGELFF